The 7 T cell receptor beta chains in this list originate from one sample, sequenced in a study of early stage breast cancer tumors. Sequencing used immunoSEQ multiplex PCR; TCRdb keeps in-frame clones, though not all of them. The sample includes about 58,000 clones, around three quarters of them seen just once. Sequenced input: blood. The source is a person aged 25 to 39 with breast cancer.

This rearrangement joins TRBV7-9 to TRBJ1-2; D ambiguous. The CDR3 consists of 14 residues. CDR1 is SEHNR, CDR2 FQNEAQ, per germline (reference sequence). V shed 5 bases and J shed 3 bases, with 13 bases lying between them. CDR3 in amino acids: CASSSPARDYGYTF. The CDR3 DNA reads as TGTGCCAGCAGCAGCCCAGCCCGGGACTATGGCTACACCTTC.

J is TRBJ1-1 and V is TRBV27, with a weak D call TRBD1 (5 bases). CDR3 length: 14 residues. CDR1 and CDR2 (germline): MNHEY, SMNVEV (reference sequence). V lost 2 bases and J 2 bases, leaving 9 bases between the germline ends. Here the CDR3 reads CASSLRQGNTEAFF. The CDR3 nucleotides read TGTGCCAGCAGTTTAAGGCAGGGAAACACTGAAGCTTTCTTT.

The chain couples TRBV5-1 to TRBJ2-3, with 7 bases aligning to TRBD2. CDR1 SGHRS and CDR2 YFSETQ come from the germline V gene. The CDR3 contains 16 residues. Trimming cost V 0 bases and J 2 bases; bases outside gene matches: 6. The CDR3 nucleotides read TGCGCCAGCAGCTTGGCCGGGGGGACTTCCACAGATACGCAGTATTTT. As protein: CASSLAGGTSTDTQYF.

V gene TRBV5-1 combines with J gene TRBJ2-1; TRBD2 is a possible D gene (5 bases). Trimming stripped 4 bases from V and 1 base from J, with 9 bases between. The CDR3 totals 14 residues. Germline assignment: CDR1 SGHRS and CDR2 YFSETQ. The CDR3 DNA is TGCGCCAGCAGCCTCAGCGGTTCCTACAATGAGCAGTTCTTC. Translation gives CASSLSGSYNEQFF.

This clone was recorded only once. The genes are TRBV30 and TRBJ2-2; TRBD1 aligns across 7 bases. After removal of 4 bases from V and 0 bases from J, the junction contained 2 bases not matched to a gene. This CDR3 has 14 amino acids. The germline V gene encodes CDR1 GTSNPN and CDR2 SVGIG (reference sequence). CDR3 residues: CAWKGTANTGELFF. CDR3 sequence (DNA): TGTGCCTGGAAAGGGACAGCGAACACCGGGGAGCTGTTTTTT.

The V gene is TRBV5-6, the J gene TRBJ2-2, with D unclear. V was trimmed by 0 bases and J by 5 bases, leaving 8 bases between them. Germline V gene lookup returns CDR1 SGHDT and CDR2 YYEEEE. The CDR3 is 14 amino acids. CDR3 nucleotide sequence: TGTGCCAGCAGCTTGGGGGTTGAAACCGGGGAGCTGTTTTTT. Protein: CASSLGVETGELFF.

The chain employs TRBV18 and TRBJ1-3, with D perhaps matching TRBD1 (6 bases). The CDR3 extends over 14 amino acids. CDR1 is KGHSH and CDR2 is LQKENI in the germline V gene. Trimming took 3 bases from V and 4 from J, leaving 10 bases between them. CDR3 loop: CASSPTGNGNTIYF. The CDR3 nucleotides are TGTGCCAGCTCACCGACAGGAAACGGAAACACCATATATTTT.